This T cell receptor beta chain originates from a study of blood T cell repertoires in COVID-19. Per germline, CDR1 KGHDR and CDR2 SFDVKD. The ends lost 3 bases at V and 5 bases at J; junction bases unmatched: 0. The CDR3 covers 13 residues. Using immunoSEQ multiplex PCR, the repertoire was profiled, and TCRdb retains in-frame clones only, with some absent. This table holds approximately 250,000 clones, 85% to 90% found once. The sequence came from a woman in her thirties with acute COVID-19. This chain joins TRBV24-1 and TRBJ2-3; 8 bases fit TRBD1. The sample was PBMCs or T cells enriched from blood (not recorded which). CDR3 amino acids: CATSDDRGDTQYF. As DNA, the CDR3 is TGTGCCACCAGTGATGACAGGGGAGATACGCAGTATTTT.